Sequencing of this T cell receptor beta chain was carried out in a study of T cell responses to AZD1222 COVID-19 vaccine. Study results and limitations: Elevations in Spike-specific TCR breadth and depth followed administration of two AZD1222 doses. Reportedly, close to half of spike-specific TCRs are directed against unmutated variant regions.

The V end lost 4 bases, the J end lost 6 bases, and 19 bases lay between the germline ends. There are 16 residues in the CDR3. Germline CDR1 SGDLS, CDR2 YYNGEE. Profiling relied on immunoSEQ multiplex PCR, and the TCRdb table lists in-frame clones only, not all of them. The profile shows 200,000 to 250,000 clones, roughly 94% of them singletons. About this clone: The target antigen is unknown.

This receptor was obtained from an adult who received the MenACWY meningococcal vaccine as a control. The genes are TRBV9 and TRBJ1-4; tentative D call: TRBD1 (5 bases). Sequencing used peripheral blood, obtained 28 days after the second dose of the MenACWY control vaccine. The CDR3 loop reads CASSPRGGTTDEKLFF. The CDR3 DNA reads as TGTGCCAGCAGCCCCCGCGGAGGGACTACGGATGAAAAACTGTTTTTT.